What follows are 24 T cell receptor beta chains derived from one specimen sequenced in a study of T cell responses to AZD1222 COVID-19 vaccine. The assay was immunoSEQ multiplex PCR, and TCRdb's table has in-frame clones only and misses some. This sample yields fewer than 35,000 clones, of which approximately 93% are seen a single time; roughly 42% belongs to the top ten. The sequencing used peripheral blood, collected on day 0 of AZD1222 vaccination. The source is an adult in good health.

V is TRBV3-1 (or the pseudogene TRBV3-2) and J is TRBJ2-7; D remains unclear. This CDR3 spans 15 amino acids. Germline V lookup: CDR1 LGHDT, CDR2 YNNKEL (reference sequence). V lost 0 bases to trimming and J lost 9 bases, with 18 bases between them. In nucleotides, the CDR3 is TGTGCCAGCAGCCAAGAGGTGGGCAACCTACGAGGGCAGTACTTC. Protein: CASSQEVGNLRGQYF.

This sequence joins TRBV19 and TRBJ2-3, with D unresolved. The V and J ends lost 9 bases and 0 bases respectively, with 13 bases between them. Germline loops: CDR1 LNHDA, CDR2 SQIVND (reference sequence). The CDR3 runs 14 residues. The CDR3 DNA reads TGTGCCAGCAGAACGACGGGCAGCACAGATACGCAGTATTTT. Translation gives CASRTTGSTDTQYF.

The chain couples TRBV10-1 to TRBJ2-1; 9 positions agree with TRBD1. CDR1 WNHNN and CDR2 SYGVQD come from the germline V gene (reference sequence). V gave up 0 bases and J gave up 7 bases; unmatched junction bases: 7. This CDR3 contains 16 residues. CDR3 coding DNA: TGCGCCAGCAGTGAGTCGGTGAACAGGGGGCAGAATGAGCAGTTCTTC. Its translation: CASSESVNRGQNEQFF.

CDR3 DNA sequence: TGTGCCAGCACACCTGGACAGGATGAAAAACTGTTTTTT. Protein: CASTPGQDEKLFF. The chain carries TRBV4-2 and TRBJ1-4, with 7 bases identical to TRBD1. V dropped 7 bases and J dropped 6; count of bases not matched to a gene: 5. The CDR3 contains 13 residues. Germline CDR1 LGHNA, CDR2 YNFKEQ.

There are a few counts of this clone. The chain couples TRBV14 to TRBJ2-7; D uncertain. Trimming removed 2 bases at V and 5 bases at J, with 4 bases between. Germline V CDR1 and CDR2: SGHDN, FVKESK. The CDR3 is 11 residues long. As DNA, the CDR3 is TGTGCCAGCAGCCAATTTAACGAGCAGTACTTC. Its protein product is CASSQFNEQYF. Together with reference TRBV14 and TRBJ2-7, the CDR3 gives the full variable domain: EAGVTQFPSHSVIEKGQTVTLRCDPISGHDNLYWYRRVMGKEIKFLLHFVKESKQDESGMPNNRFLAERTGGTYSTLKVQPAELEDSGVYFCASSQFNEQYFGPGTRLTVT.

V gene TRBV5-6 combines with J gene TRBJ1-6; D unresolved. Trimming left V 0 bases short and J 0 bases short, with 13 bases between. The germline V gene has CDR1 SGHDT and CDR2 YYEEEE. The CDR3 runs 18 residues. For the CDR3, the DNA is TGTGCCAGCAGCTTGGCCCTCAGGAATGACTCCTATAATTCACCCCTCCACTTT. It translates to CASSLALRNDSYNSPLHF.

The CDR3 reads CASSAGTSGNTIYF. CDR3 nucleotides: TGTGCCAGCAGCGCCGGGACTTCGGGAAACACCATATATTTT. This chain joins TRBV9 and TRBJ1-3, with D possibly being TRBD1 (5 bases). The CDR3 totals 14 residues. V lost 3 bases and J 4 bases, leaving 11 bases between the germline ends. The germline V gene encodes CDR1 SGDLS and CDR2 YYNGEE.

The chain employs TRBV7-8 and TRBJ1-4, with D unclear. This CDR3 comprises 14 residues. Germline V gives CDR1 SGHVS, CDR2 FQNEAQ. The V gene lost 8 bases and the J gene lost 7 bases, with 17 bases spanning the gap. CDR3 residues: CASQRQTRSEKLFF. CDR3 in DNA: TGTGCCAGCCAACGACAAACGAGGAGTGAAAAACTGTTTTTT.

The chain links TRBV27 to TRBJ1-1, with D possibly TRBD1 on 6 matching bases. The germline gives CDR1 MNHEY, CDR2 SMNVEV (reference sequence). V was clipped by 4 bases and J by 4 bases, with 19 bases between them. The CDR3 sequence is 16 residues long. The CDR3 protein is CASSSPYRDAGTEAFF. CDR3 coding DNA: TGTGCCAGCAGTTCCCCGTACAGGGATGCGGGCACTGAAGCTTTCTTT.

V is TRBV5-1 and J is TRBJ1-1; no clear D. Germline CDR1 and CDR2: SGHRS and YFSETQ. CDR3 size: 13 residues. V lost 1 base and J lost 6, with 10 bases in between. The CDR3 loop is CASSLKIDAEAFF. CDR3 coding DNA: TGCGCCAGCAGCTTGAAGATAGATGCTGAAGCTTTCTTT.

The chain joins TRBV6-1 to TRBJ2-5; 8 nucleotides match TRBD2. CDR1 and CDR2 from the germline V gene are MNHNS and SASEGT. V dropped 1 base and J dropped 4; count of bases not matched to a gene: 5. This CDR3 spans 15 amino acids. The CDR3 loop is CASSEVGGASETQYF. Written as DNA, the CDR3 is TGTGCCAGCAGTGAAGTCGGGGGGGCCTCAGAGACCCAGTACTTC.

The table lists this clone with a count of one. The chain combines TRBV13 with TRBJ2-3; maybe TRBD2 (7 bases). There are 13 residues in the CDR3. The V and J ends lost 4 bases and 7 bases respectively, with 12 bases between them. Per the germline V gene, CDR1 is PRHDT and CDR2 is FYEKMQ (reference sequence). The CDR3 sequence is CASSSTRGHTQYF. Here the CDR3 DNA reads TGTGCCAGCAGCTCTACGCGGGGGCATACGCAGTATTTT.

This chain connects TRBV5-1 to TRBJ1-1; the match to TRBD1 covers 7 bases. CDR3 length equals 16 residues. Losses at the gene ends were 0 bases for V and 3 bases for J; bases not matched to a gene: 8. Germline V gives CDR1 SGHRS, CDR2 YFSETQ. CDR3 in amino acids: CASSLGTVRGDTEAFF. The CDR3 coding sequence is TGCGCCAGCAGCTTGGGAACGGTCAGGGGGGACACTGAAGCTTTCTTT.

This clone was seen once. The rearrangement links TRBV5-4 to TRBJ2-7; 7 bases fit TRBD1. Germline-derived CDR1 and CDR2 are SGHNT and YYREEE (reference sequence). The V and J ends lost 0 bases and 6 bases, in that order; junction bases with no gene match: 3. This CDR3 has 13 residues. CDR3 coding DNA: TGTGCCAGCAGCTTGGCCCAGGGGGTCGAGCAGTACTTC. This sequence encodes CASSLAQGVEQYF.

The gene calls are TRBV4-3 and TRBJ1-2; D gene unclear. CDR3 length equals 15 residues. The V end was cut by 3 bases, the J end by 4 bases, with 15 bases between. Germline V lookup: CDR1 LGHNA, CDR2 YSLEER. DNA of the CDR3: TGCGCCAGCAGCCAGAGCCGGGTCGTACGCTATGGCTACACCTTC. It yields the protein CASSQSRVVRYGYTF.

This chain joins TRBV15 and TRBJ1-2; TRBD1 matches at 8 bases. Trimming removed 8 bases from V and 1 base from J; junction bases left unmatched: 9. Germline-derived CDR1 and CDR2 are LNHNV and YYDKDF (reference sequence). This CDR3 spans 15 amino acids. CDR3 amino acids: CATSTGDHNNYGYTF. In DNA form, the CDR3 reads TGTGCCACCTCGACAGGGGACCACAATAACTATGGCTACACCTTC.

The J gene is TRBJ1-3, the V gene TRBV5-1, with 8 bases that match TRBD1. CDR1 and CDR2 (germline): SGHRS, YFSETQ. The CDR3 has 16 amino acids. V was pared by 4 bases and J by 0 bases, with 6 bases of the junction left unmatched. The CDR3 sequence: CASSPDREPSGNTIYF. CDR3 in DNA: TGCGCCAGCAGCCCGGACAGGGAGCCCTCTGGAAACACCATATATTTT.

This chain connects TRBV7-6 to TRBJ2-3; D is possibly TRBD2 (6 bases). CDR1 and CDR2 from the germline V gene are SGHVS and FNYEAQ. The V end lost 1 base, the J end lost 2 bases, and 10 bases lay between the germline ends. This CDR3 has 15 residues. The CDR3 DNA reads TGTGCCAGCAGCTTAGATAGCGGATACACAGATACGCAGTATTTT. It is translated as CASSLDSGYTDTQYF.

V is TRBV7-2 and J is TRBJ1-5; D is perhaps TRBD1 (5 bases). V was pared by 0 bases and J by 0 bases, with 9 bases between. The CDR3 runs 16 residues. Germline V gives CDR1 SGHTA, CDR2 FQGNSA. The chain's CDR3 is CASSLASGSSNQPQHF. CDR3 nucleotides: TGTGCCAGCAGCTTAGCGTCAGGGAGTAGCAATCAGCCCCAGCATTTT.

The chain is built from TRBV5-4 and TRBJ1-2, with 10 bases lining up with TRBD1. With 4 bases clipped from V and 1 base from J, the junction kept 4 bases outside the gene matches. Germline V gene lookup returns CDR1 SGHNT and CDR2 YYREEE (reference sequence). The CDR3 sequence is 15 residues long. CDR3 protein: CASSPTGGLNYGYTF. DNA of the CDR3: TGTGCCAGCAGCCCGACAGGGGGCCTTAACTATGGCTACACCTTC.

In this sample, this clone turned up once. The rearrangement joins TRBV7-2 to TRBJ2-7; 8 bases align to TRBD1. From germline, CDR1 is SGHTA and CDR2 FQGNSA. CDR3 length: 14 residues. Losses at the gene ends were 5 bases for V and 3 bases for J; bases not matched to a gene: 6. CDR3 amino acids: CASSPRGTGYEQYF. The CDR3 DNA reads as TGTGCCAGCAGCCCTAGGGGGACAGGCTACGAGCAGTACTTC.

V and J are TRBV5-3 and TRBJ2-5; D is possibly TRBD2 (6 bases). TRBV5-3 is identified as an open reading frame with a role that is uncertain. The ends were cut back, 5 bases at V and 7 bases at J, with 18 bases in the middle. The CDR3 is made up of 14 amino acids. CDR3 sequence reads: CARRSGTHVRTQYF. The CDR3 nucleotides read TGTGCCAGAAGGTCGGGGACTCACGTCAGGACCCAGTACTTC.

The chain couples TRBV6-5 to TRBJ1-1; TRBD1 matches at 8 bases. V gave up 6 bases and J gave up 1 base; unmatched junction bases: 4. Germline-derived CDR1 and CDR2 are MNHEY and SVGAGI. The CDR3 extends over 14 amino acids. In nucleotides, the CDR3 is TGTGCCAGCAGGGTGACAGGGGCGAACACTGAAGCTTTCTTT. This codes for CASRVTGANTEAFF.

The J gene is TRBJ1-4, the V gene TRBV5-1, with a possible D match to TRBD1 (6 bases). CDR1 and CDR2 from the germline V gene are SGHRS and YFSETQ. The V end lost 1 base, the J end lost 0 bases, and 10 bases lay between the germline ends. This CDR3 contains 16 residues. Here the CDR3 DNA reads TGCGCCAGCAGCTTGTCAGGGGACCCAACTAATGAAAAACTGTTTTTT. Amino acids: CASSLSGDPTNEKLFF.